This T cell receptor (beta chain) stems from a study of blood T cell repertoires in COVID-19. Study-wide background: T cells, B-cell-depleted T cells, or PBMCs provided the cDNA or gDNA that served as material.

Cohort 3 donors were reported recovered after two negative PCRs, clearance, or symptom resolution. Germline lookup yields CDR1 SQVTM and CDR2 ANQGSEA. This CDR3 contains 16 residues. Unmatched junction bases numbered 10, after V lost 6 bases and J lost 0 bases. Assay used: immunoSEQ multiplex PCR; TCRdb lists only in-frame clones, some missing. The table records approximately 390,000 clones, 85% to 90% of them present only once. The V and J genes are TRBV29-1 and TRBJ2-2; 7 positions match TRBD1. Sequenced sample: PBMCs or T cells enriched from blood (not recorded which). The clonotype was recovered from a woman in her forties or fifties who had recovered from COVID-19. The CDR3 coding sequence is TGCAGCGTAACCGGGACAGATGCCGCGAACACCGGGGAGCTGTTTTTT. It translates to CSVTGTDAANTGELFF.